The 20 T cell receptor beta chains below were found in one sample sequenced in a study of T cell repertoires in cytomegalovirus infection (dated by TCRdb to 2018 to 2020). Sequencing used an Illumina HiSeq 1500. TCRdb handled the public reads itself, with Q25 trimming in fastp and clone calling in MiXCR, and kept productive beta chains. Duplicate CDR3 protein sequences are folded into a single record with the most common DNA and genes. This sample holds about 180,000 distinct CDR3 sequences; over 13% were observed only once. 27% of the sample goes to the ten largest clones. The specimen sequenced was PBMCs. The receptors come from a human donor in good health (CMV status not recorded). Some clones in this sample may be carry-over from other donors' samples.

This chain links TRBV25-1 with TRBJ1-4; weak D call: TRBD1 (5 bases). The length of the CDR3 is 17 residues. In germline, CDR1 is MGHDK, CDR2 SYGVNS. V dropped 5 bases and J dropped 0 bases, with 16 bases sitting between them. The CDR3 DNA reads TGTGCCAGCAGTACTTTGACAGCATTTGCAACTAATGAAAAACTGTTTTTT. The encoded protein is CASSTLTAFATNEKLFF.

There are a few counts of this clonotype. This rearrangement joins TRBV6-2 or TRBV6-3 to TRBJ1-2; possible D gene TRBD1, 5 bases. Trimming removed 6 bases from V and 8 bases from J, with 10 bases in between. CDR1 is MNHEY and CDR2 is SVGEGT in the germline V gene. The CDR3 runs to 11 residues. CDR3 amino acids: CASSRRDGYTF. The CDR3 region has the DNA TGTGCCAGCAGCCGCAGGGACGGCTACACCTTC.

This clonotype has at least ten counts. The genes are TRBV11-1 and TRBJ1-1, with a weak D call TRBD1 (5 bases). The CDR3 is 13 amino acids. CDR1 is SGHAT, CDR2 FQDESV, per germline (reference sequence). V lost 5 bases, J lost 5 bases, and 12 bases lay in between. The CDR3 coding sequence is TGTGCCAGCAGCGACCCAGGGAGGACTGAAGCTTTCTTT. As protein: CASSDPGRTEAFF.

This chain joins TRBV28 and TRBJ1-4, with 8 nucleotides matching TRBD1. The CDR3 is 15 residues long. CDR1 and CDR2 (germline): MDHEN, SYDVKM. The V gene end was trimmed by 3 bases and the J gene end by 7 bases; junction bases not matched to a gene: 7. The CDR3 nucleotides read TGTGCCAGCAGTTTCCAGGGGGCGCGCGGTGAAAAACTGTTTTTT. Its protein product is CASSFQGARGEKLFF.

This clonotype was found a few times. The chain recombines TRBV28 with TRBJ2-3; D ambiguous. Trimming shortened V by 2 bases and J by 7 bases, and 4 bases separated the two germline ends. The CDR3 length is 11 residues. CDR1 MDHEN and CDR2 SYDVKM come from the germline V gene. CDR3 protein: CASSLSNTQYF. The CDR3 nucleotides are TGTGCCAGCAGTTTAAGTAATACGCAGTATTTT.

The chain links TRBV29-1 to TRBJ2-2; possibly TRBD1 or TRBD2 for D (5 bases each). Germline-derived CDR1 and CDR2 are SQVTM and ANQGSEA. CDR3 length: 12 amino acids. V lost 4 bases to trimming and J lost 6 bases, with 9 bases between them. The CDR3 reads CSVGWGSGELFF. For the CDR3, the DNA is TGCAGCGTTGGATGGGGGTCCGGGGAGCTGTTTTTT.

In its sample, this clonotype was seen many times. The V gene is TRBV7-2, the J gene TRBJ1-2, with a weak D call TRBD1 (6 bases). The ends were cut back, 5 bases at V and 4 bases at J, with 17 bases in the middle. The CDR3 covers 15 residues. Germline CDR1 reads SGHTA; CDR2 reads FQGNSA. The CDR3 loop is CASSPTGHLAYGYTF. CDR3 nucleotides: TGTGCCAGCAGCCCAACGGGACACCTCGCCTATGGCTACACCTTC.

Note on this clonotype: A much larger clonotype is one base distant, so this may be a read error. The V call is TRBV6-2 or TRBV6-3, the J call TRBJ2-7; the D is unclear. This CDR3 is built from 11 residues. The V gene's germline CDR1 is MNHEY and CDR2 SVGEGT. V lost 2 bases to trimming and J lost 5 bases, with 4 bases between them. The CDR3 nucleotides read TGTGCCAGCAGTTACCTTCACGAGCAGTACTTC. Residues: CASSYLHEQYF.

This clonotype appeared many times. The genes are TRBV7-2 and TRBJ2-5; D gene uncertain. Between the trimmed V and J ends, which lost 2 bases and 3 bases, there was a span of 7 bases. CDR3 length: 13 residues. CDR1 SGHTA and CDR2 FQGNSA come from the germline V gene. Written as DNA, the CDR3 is TGTGCCAGCAGCTTACCTAGTGAAGAGACCCAGTACTTC. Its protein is CASSLPSEETQYF.

The CDR3 DNA reads TGTGCCAGCTCACCACCGGGGTCCTACGAGCAGTACTTC. It specifies CASSPPGSYEQYF. This chain joins TRBV18 and TRBJ2-7, with D unresolved. The V end was cut by 0 bases, the J end by 1 base, with 4 bases between. The CDR3 contains 13 residues. Looked up from germline, CDR1 is KGHSH and CDR2 is LQKENI.

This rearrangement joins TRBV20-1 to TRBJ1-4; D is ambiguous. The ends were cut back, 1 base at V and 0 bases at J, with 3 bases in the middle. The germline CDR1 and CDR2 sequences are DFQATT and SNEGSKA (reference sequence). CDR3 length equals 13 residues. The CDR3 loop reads CSARGATNEKLFF. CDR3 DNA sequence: TGCAGTGCTAGAGGGGCAACTAATGAAAAACTGTTTTTT.

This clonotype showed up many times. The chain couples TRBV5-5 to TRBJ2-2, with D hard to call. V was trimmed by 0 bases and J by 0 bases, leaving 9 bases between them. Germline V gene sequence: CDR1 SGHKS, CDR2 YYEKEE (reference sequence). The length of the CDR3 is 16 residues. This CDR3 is CASSLAPNPNTGELFF. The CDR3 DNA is TGTGCCAGCAGCTTGGCCCCAAACCCGAACACCGGGGAGCTGTTTTTT.

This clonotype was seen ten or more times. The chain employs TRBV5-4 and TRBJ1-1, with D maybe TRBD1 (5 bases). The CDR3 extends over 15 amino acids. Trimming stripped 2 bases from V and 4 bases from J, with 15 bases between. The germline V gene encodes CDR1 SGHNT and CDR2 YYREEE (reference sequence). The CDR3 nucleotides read TGTGCCAGCAGCTTCGGGGCGGGGTCGGGCACTGAAGCTTTCTTT. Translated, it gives CASSFGAGSGTEAFF.

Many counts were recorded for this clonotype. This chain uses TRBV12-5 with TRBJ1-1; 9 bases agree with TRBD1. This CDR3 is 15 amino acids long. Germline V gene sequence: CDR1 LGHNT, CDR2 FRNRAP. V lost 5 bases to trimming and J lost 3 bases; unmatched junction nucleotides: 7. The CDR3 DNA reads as TGTGCTAGTGGTATAACAGGGGGCCAGGACACTGAAGCTTTCTTT. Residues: CASGITGGQDTEAFF. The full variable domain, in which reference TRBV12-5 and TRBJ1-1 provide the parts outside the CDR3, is DARVTQTPRHKVTEMGQEVTMRCQPILGHNTVFWYRQTMMQGLELLAYFRNRAPLDDSGMPKDRFSAEMPDATLATLKIQPSEPRDSAVYFCASGITGGQDTEAFFGQGTRLTVV.

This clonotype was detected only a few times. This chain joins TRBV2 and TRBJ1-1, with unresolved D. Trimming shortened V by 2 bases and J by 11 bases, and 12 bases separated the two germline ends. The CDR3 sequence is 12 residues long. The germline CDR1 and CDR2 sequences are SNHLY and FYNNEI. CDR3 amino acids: CASSESGYDAFF. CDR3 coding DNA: TGTGCCAGCAGTGAATCCGGGTATGACGCTTTCTTT. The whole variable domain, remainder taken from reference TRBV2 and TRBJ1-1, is EPEVTQTPSHQVTQMGQEVILRCVPISNHLYFYWYRQILGQKVEFLVSFYNNEISEKSEIFDDQFSVERPDGSNFTLKIRSTKLEDSAMYFCASSESGYDAFFGQGTRLTVV.

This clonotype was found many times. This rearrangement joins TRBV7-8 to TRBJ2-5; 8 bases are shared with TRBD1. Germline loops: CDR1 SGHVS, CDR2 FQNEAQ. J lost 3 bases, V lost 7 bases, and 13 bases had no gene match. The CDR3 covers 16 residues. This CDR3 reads CASTGQGSTVEETQYF. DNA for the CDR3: TGTGCCAGCACCGGACAGGGATCGACGGTTGAAGAGACCCAGTACTTC.

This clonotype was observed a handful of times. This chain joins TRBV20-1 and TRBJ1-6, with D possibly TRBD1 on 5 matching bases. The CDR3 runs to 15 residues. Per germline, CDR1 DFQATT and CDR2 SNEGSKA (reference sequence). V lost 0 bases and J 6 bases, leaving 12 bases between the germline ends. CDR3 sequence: CSARDGQGRNSPLHF. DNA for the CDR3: TGCAGTGCTAGAGATGGGCAGGGCCGTAATTCACCCCTCCACTTT.

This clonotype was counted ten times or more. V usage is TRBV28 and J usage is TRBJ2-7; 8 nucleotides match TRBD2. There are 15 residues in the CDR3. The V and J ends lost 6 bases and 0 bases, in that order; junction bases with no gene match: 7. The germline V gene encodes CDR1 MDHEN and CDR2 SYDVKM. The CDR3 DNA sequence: TGTGCCAGCAGCCCGATTAGCGGGAACTCCTACGAGCAGTACTTC. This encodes CASSPISGNSYEQYF.

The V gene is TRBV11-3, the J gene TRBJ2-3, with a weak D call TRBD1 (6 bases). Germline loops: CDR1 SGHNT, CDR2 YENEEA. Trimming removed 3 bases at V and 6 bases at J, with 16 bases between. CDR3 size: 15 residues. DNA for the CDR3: TGTGCCAGCAGCTTCGGGACATCTCTTATGGATACGCAGTATTTT. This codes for CASSFGTSLMDTQYF. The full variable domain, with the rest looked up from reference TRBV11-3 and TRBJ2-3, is EAGVVQSPRYKIIEKKQPVAFWCNPISGHNTLYWYLQNLGQGPELLIRYENEEAVDDSQLPKDRFSAERLKGVDSTLKIQPAELGDSAVYLCASSFGTSLMDTQYFGPGTRLTVL.

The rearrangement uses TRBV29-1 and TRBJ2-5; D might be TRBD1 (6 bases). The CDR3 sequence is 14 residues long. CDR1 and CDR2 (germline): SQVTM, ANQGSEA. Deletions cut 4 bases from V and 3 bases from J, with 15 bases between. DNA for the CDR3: TGCAGCGTTGCTGGACAGTTGGTGAAAGAGACCCAGTACTTC. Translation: CSVAGQLVKETQYF.